This T cell receptor beta chain was captured in a study of PD-L1 blockade in urothelial cancer. The time point was: pretreatment peripheral blood. Germline V gene sequence: CDR1 MNHNS, CDR2 SASEGT. With 6 bases clipped from V and 8 bases from J, the junction kept 8 bases outside the gene matches. The CDR3 has 14 residues. This clone was seen just once. The table came from immunoSEQ multiplex PCR; TCRdb's copy has only in-frame clones and leaves some out. The table has tens of thousands of clones, 70% to 90% seen once. The receptor was isolated from a man in his sixties with urothelial cancer. V is TRBV6-1 and J is TRBJ2-1, with 9 bases fitting TRBD2. This material consisted of PBMCs, taken around atezolizumab (anti-PD-L1) treatment. The CDR3 here is CASRLAGSQYEQFF. The CDR3 DNA reads TGTGCCAGCAGGCTAGCGGGGTCCCAGTATGAGCAGTTCTTC.